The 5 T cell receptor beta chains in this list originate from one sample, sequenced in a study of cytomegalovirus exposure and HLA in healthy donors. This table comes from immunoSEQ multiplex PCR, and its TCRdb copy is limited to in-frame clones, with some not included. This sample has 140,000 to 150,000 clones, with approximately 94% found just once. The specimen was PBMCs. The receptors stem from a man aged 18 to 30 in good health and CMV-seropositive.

In nucleotides, the CDR3 is TGTGCCAGCAGCTTGGAGATGAGGGCAGGGAGGGTTCGATCCTACGAGCAGTACTTC. Its translation: CASSLEMRAGRVRSYEQYF. The V and J genes are TRBV5-6 and TRBJ2-7, with 7 bases fitting TRBD2. Germline V gene data show CDR1 as SGHDT and CDR2 as YYEEEE. The CDR3 is made up of 19 amino acids. V lost 0 bases to trimming and J lost 1 base; unmatched junction nucleotides: 16.

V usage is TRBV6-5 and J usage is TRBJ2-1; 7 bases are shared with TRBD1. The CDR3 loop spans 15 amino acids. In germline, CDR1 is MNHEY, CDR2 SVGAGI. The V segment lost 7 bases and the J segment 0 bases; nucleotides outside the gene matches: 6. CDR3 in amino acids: CASKSWTGSYNEQFF. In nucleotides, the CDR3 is TGTGCCAGCAAGAGCTGGACAGGCTCCTACAATGAGCAGTTCTTC.

The CDR3, as DNA: TGTGCCAGCAGCGGAACCGGGACAGGGAAAAACATTCAGTACTTC. Amino acids: CASSGTGTGKNIQYF. The rearrangement links TRBV5-6 to TRBJ2-4; 9 nucleotides align to TRBD1. J gave up 4 bases and V 4 bases, and 6 bases lay outside the gene matches. This CDR3 is built from 15 residues. CDR1 is SGHDT, CDR2 YYEEEE, per germline.

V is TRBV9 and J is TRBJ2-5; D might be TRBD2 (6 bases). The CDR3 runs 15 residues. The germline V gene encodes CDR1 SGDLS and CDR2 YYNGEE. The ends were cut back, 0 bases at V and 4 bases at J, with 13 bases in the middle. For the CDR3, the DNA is TGTGCCAGCAGCGTAGTGGGGGGACCCAGAGAGACCCAGTACTTC. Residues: CASSVVGGPRETQYF.

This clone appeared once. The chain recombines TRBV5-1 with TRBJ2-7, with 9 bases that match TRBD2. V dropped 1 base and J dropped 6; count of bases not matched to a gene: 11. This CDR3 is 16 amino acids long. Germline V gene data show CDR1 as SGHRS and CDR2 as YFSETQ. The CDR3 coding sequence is TGCGCCAGCAGCTTGCAACCACCTAGCGGGACGGGCGAGCAGTACTTC. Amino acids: CASSLQPPSGTGEQYF.